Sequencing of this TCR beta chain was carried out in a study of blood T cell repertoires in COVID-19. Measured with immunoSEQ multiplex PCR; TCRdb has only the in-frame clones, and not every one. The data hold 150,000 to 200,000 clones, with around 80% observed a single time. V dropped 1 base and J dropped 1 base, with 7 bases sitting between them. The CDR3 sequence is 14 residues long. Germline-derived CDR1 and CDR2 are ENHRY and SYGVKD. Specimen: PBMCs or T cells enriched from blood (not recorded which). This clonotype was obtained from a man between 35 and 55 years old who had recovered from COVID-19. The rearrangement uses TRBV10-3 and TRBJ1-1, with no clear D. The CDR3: CAISEWSPNTEAFF. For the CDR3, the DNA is TGTGCCATCAGTGAGTGGAGCCCGAACACTGAAGCTTTCTTT.